The source of this TCR beta chain is a study of early T cells in non-severe SARS-CoV-2 infection. In the study overall: Bulk RNA isolated from unsorted whole blood underwent sequencing; chains were not paired.

CDR1 and CDR2 (germline): MNHEY, SMNVEV (reference sequence). The CDR3 is 15 amino acids. V dropped 6 bases and J dropped 8 bases, with 19 bases sitting between them. Findings and limits, study-wide: A preference for anti-spike CD8 responses marked VDJdb matching, which missed private and CD4 specificities.

Researchers tagged individual cDNA molecules with unique molecular identifiers. TCRdb itself ran the 5' RACE reads through MiXCR, one entry per CDR3 protein. This table has tens of thousands of distinct CDR3 sequences, around 6.9% appearing once. This clonotype has at least ten counts. Its specificity is not known. The sequence was collected from an adult who was a healthcare worker with PCR-confirmed SARS-CoV-2 infection or an uninfected control (not recorded which). Sequencing was done on a sample of whole blood. The V call is TRBV27, the J call TRBJ1-4; a possible D gene is TRBD1 (5 bases). This CDR3 is CASSSPARVGEKLFF. The DNA of the CDR3 is TGTGCCAGCAGCTCGCCGGCCAGGGTGGGAGAAAAACTGTTTTTT.